This T cell receptor beta chain was sequenced for a study of beta chain features in type 1 diabetes. Since all of the isolated RNA was reverse transcribed, expressed TCRB transcripts were what got sequenced. Using immunoSEQ multiplex PCR, the repertoire was profiled, and TCRdb retains in-frame clones only, with some absent. The sample yields 200,000 to 250,000 clones, approximately 15% seen once. Trimming took 4 bases from V and 5 from J; bases not matched to a gene: 2. Germline-derived CDR1 and CDR2 are MGHRA and YSYEKL. The CDR3 is 13 amino acids. This clone was found a few times. The antigen remains undetermined. Study-wide points: Significant though moderate, a shortening of TCRB CDR3s appeared in all four CD4+ subsets of Type 1 diabetes patients.

The sequenced sample consisted of naive CD4+ T cells from blood. The genes are TRBV4-1 and TRBJ1-2; TRBD1 matches 9 bases. The source is a young man with type 1 diabetes. CDR3 coding DNA: TGCGCCAGCAGCCTGGACAGGGGATATGGCTACACCTTC. Translated: CASSLDRGYGYTF.